The clone carrying this TCR beta chain has a count of ten or more. One entry per CDR3 protein, called by TCRdb with MiXCR from the 5' RACE reads. The data contain more than 20,000 distinct CDR3 sequences, 5.2% of them seen just once; the ten biggest clones take up 15% to 25%. This entry belongs to a study of T cells after yellow fever vaccination. The wider study: Based on CD3, CD45RA, CCR7 and CD95, EM, EMRA, CM and Tscm memory subsets were sorted.

Study observations and caveats: Clonotypes appearing in both CD4 and CD8 compartments existed, and their share was small. Weaker, the secondary response had a peak occurring faster, on day 5 versus 15.

The CDR3 extends over 12 amino acids. Germline V CDR1 and CDR2: MNHEY, SMNVEV (reference sequence). The V end was cut by 6 bases, the J end by 3 bases, with 6 bases between. The clonotype comes from a man aged 18 to 30 who received the YFV17D yellow fever vaccine. The V and J genes are TRBV27 and TRBJ2-1; possible D gene TRBD2, 6 bases. Sequences were derived from PBMCs, either bulk or a sorted T-cell subset (CD4+, CD8+, memory, or dextramer-sorted; not recorded which), sampled around 45 days after the first yellow fever vaccination. The CDR3 sequence: CASSGSYNEQFF. CDR3 nucleotides: TGTGCCAGCAGCGGGAGCTACAATGAGCAGTTCTTC.